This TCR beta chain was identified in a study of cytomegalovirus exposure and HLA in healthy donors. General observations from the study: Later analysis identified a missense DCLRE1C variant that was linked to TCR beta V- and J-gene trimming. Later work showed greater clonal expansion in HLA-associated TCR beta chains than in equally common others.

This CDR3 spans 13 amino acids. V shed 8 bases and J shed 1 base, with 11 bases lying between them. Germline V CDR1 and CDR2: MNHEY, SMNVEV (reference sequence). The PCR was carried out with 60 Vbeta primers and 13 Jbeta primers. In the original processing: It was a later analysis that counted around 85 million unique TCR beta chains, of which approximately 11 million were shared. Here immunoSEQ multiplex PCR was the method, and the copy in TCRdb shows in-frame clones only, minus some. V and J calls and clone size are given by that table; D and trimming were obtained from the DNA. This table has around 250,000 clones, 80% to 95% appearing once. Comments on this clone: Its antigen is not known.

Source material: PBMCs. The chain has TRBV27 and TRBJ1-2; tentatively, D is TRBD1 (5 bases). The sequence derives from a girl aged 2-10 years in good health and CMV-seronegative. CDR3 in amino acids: CASGVRDNYGYTF. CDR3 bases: TGTGCCAGCGGTGTCAGGGATAACTATGGCTACACCTTC.